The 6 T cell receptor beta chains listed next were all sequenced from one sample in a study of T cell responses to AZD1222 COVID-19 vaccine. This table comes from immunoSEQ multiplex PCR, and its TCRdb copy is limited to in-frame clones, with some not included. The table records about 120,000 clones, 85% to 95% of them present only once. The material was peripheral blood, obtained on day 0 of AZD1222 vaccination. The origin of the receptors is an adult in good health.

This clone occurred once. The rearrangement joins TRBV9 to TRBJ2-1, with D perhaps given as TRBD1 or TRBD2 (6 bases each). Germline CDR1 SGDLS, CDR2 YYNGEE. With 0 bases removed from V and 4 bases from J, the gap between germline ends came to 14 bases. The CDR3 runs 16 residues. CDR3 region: CASSVGATGAYNEQFF. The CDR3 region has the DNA TGTGCCAGCAGCGTAGGGGCCACGGGGGCATACAATGAGCAGTTCTTC.

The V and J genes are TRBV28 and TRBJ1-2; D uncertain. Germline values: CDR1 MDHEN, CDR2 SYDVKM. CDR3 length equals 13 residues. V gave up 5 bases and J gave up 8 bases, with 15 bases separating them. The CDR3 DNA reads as TGTGCCAGCAGTCCCTCTTTAGGTAGGGGCTACACCTTC. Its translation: CASSPSLGRGYTF.

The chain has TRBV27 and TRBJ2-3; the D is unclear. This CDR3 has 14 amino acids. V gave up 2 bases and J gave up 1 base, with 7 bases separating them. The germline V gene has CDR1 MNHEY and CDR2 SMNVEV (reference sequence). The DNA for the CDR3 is TGTGCCAGCAGTTTAAGACCCCGCACAGATACGCAGTATTTT. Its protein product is CASSLRPRTDTQYF.

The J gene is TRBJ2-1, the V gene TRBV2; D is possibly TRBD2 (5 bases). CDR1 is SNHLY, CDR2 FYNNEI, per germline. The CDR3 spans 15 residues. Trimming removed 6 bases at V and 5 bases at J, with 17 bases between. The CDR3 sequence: CASRESGAPNNEQFF. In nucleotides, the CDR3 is TGTGCCAGCAGGGAAAGCGGCGCTCCCAACAATGAGCAGTTCTTC.

CDR3 sequence: CASSEGPGQGADEQYF. The CDR3 DNA is TGTGCCAGCAGTGAAGGCCCGGGACAGGGGGCTGACGAGCAGTACTTC. The rearrangement links TRBV6-1 to TRBJ2-7; the match to TRBD1 covers 12 bases. This CDR3 contains 16 residues. The trim removed 1 base at V and 5 bases at J, leaving 6 bases unmatched. CDR1 and CDR2 from the germline V gene are MNHNS and SASEGT.

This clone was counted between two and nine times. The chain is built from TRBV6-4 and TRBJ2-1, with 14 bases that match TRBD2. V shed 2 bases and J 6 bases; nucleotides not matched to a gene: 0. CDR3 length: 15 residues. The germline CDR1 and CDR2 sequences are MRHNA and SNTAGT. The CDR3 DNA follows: TGTGCCAGCAGTGACGGACTAGCGGGAGGCAATGAGCAGTTCTTC. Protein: CASSDGLAGGNEQFF.